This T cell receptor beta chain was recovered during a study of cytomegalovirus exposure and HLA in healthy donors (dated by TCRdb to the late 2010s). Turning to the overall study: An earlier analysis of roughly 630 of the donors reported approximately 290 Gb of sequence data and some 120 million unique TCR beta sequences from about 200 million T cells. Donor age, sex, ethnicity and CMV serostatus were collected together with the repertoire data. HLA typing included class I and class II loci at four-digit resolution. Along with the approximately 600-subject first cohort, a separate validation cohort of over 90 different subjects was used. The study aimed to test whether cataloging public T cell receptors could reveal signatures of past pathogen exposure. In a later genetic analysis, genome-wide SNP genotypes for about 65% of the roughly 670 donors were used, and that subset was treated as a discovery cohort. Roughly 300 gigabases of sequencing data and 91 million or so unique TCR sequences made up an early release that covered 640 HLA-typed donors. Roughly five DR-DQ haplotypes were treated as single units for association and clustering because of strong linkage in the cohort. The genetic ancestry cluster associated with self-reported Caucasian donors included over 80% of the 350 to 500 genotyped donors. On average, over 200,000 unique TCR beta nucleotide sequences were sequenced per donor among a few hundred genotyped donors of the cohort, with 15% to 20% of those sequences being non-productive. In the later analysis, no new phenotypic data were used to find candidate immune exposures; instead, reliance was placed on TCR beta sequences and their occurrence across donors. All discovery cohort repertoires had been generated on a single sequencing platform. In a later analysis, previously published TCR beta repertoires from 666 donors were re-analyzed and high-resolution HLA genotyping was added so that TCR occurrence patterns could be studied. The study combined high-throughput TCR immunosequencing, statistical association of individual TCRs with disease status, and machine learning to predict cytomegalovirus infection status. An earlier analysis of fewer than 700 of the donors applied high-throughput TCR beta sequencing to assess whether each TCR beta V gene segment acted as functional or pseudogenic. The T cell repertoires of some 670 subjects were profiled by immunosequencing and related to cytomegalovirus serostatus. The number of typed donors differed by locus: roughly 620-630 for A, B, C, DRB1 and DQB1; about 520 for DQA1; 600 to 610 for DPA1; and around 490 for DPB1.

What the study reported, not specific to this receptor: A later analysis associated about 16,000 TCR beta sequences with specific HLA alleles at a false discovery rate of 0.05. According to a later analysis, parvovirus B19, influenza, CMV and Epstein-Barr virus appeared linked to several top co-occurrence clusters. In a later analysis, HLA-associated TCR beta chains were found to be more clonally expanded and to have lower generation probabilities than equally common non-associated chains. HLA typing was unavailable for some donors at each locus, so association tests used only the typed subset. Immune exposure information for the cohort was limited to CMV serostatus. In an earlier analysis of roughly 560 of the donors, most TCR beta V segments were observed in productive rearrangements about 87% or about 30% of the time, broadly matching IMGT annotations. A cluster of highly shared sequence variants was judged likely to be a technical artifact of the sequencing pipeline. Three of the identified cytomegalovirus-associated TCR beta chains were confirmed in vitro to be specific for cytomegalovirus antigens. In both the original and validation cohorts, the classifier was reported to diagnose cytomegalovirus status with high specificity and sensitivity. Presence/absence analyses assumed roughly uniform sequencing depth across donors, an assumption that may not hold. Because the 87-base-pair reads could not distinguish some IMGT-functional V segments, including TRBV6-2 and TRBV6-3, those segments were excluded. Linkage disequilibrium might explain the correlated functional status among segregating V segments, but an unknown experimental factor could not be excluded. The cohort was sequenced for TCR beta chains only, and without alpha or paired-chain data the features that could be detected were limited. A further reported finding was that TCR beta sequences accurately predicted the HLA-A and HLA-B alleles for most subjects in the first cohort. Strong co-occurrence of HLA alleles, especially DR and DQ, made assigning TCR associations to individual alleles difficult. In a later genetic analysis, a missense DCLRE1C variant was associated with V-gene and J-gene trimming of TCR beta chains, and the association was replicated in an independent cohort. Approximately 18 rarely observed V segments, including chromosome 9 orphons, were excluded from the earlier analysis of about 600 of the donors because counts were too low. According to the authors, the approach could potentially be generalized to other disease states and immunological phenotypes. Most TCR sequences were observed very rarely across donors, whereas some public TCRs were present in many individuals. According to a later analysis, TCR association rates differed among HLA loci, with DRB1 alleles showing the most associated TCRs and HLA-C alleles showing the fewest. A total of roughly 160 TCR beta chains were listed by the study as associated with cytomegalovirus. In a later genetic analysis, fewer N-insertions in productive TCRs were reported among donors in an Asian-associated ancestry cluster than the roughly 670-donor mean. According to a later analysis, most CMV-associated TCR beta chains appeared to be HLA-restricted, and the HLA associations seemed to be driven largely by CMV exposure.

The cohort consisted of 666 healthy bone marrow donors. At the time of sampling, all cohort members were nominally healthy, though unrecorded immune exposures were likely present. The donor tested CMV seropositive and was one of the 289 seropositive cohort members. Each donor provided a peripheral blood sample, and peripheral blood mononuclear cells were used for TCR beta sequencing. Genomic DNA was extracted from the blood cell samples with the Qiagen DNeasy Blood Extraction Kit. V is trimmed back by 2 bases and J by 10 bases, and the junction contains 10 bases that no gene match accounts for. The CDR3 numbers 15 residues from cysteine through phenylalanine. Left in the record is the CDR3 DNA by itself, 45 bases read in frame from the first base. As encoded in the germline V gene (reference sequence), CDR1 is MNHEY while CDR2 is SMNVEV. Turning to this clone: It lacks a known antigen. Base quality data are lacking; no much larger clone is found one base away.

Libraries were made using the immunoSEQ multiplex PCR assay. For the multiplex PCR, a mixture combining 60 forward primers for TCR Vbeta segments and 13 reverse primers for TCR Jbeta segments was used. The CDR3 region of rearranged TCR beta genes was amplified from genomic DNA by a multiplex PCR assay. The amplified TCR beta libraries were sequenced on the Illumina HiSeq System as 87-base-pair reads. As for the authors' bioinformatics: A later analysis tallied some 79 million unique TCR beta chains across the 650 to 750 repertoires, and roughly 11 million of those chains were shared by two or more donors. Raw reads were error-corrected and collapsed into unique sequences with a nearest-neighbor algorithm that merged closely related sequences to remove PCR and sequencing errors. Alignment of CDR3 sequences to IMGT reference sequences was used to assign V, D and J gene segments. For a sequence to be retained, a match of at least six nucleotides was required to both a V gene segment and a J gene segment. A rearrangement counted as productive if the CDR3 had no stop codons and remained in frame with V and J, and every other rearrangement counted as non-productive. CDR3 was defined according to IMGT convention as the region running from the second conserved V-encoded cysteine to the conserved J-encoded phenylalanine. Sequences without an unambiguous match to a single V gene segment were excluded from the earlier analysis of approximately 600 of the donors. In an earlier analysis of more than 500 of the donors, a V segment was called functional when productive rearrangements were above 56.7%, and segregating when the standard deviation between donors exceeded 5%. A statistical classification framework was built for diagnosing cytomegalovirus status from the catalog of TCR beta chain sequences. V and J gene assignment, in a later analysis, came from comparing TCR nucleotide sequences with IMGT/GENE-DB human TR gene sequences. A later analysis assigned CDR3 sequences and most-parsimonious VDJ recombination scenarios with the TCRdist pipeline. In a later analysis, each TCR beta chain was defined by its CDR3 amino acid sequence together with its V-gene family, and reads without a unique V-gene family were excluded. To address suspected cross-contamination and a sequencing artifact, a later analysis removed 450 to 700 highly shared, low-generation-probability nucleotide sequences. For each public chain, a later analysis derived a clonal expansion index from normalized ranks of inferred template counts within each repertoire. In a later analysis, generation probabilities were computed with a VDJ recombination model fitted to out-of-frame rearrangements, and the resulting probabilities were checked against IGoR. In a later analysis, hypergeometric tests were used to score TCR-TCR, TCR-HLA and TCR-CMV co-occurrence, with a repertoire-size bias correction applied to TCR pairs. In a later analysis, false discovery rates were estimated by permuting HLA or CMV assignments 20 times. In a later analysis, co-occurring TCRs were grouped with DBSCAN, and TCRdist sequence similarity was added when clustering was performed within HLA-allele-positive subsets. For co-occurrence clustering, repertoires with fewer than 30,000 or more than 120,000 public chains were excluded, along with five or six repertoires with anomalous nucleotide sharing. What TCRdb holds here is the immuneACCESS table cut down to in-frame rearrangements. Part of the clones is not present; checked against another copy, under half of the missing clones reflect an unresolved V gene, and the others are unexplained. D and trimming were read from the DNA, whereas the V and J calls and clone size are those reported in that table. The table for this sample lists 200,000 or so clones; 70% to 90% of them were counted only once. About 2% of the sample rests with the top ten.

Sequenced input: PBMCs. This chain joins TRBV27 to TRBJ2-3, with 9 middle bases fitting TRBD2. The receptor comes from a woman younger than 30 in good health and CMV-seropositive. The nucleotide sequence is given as TGTGCCAGCAGTTTAAAAGCGGGGGGCACCTTGGCGCAGTATTTT. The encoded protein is CASSLKAGGTLAQYF.